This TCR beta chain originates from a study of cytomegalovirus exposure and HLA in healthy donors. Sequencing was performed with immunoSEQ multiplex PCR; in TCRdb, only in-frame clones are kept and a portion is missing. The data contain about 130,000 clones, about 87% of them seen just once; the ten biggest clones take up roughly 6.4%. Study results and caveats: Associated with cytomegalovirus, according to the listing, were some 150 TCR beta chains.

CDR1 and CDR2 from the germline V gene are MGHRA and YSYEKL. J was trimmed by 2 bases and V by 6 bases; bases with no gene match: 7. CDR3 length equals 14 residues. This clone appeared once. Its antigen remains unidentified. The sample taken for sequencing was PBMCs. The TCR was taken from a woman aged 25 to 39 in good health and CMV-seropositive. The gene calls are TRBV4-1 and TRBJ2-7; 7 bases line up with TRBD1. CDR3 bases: TGCGCCAGCAGACAGGGGCCGGGTGCCTACGAGCAGTACTTC. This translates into CASRQGPGAYEQYF.